This TCR beta chain was obtained from a study of T cell changes during pregnancy in multiple sclerosis. Using immunoSEQ multiplex PCR, the repertoire was profiled, and TCRdb retains in-frame clones only, with some absent. The sample shows around 46,000 clones, around 91% of them seen only once. The CDR3 runs to 11 residues. Looked up from germline, CDR1 is SNHLY and CDR2 is FYNNEI. Trimming took off 8 bases at V and 6 bases at J, with 10 bases between the two ends. This rearrangement joins TRBV2 to TRBJ1-1; the D gene is possibly TRBD1 (6 bases). The sequence came from a female donor with multiple sclerosis, enrolled in a pregnancy study. The sequencing here drew on CD8+ T cells from peripheral blood mononuclear cells, taken in the second trimester of pregnancy. CDR3: CASRGAPEAFF. CDR3 nucleotides: TGTGCCAGCCGGGGGGCCCCTGAAGCTTTCTTT.